This entry lists 15 T cell receptor beta chains sequenced from one sample in a study of shared clonotypes between healthy human individuals. Terminally differentiated effector memory CD45RA+ cells were excluded from the naive CD8 cells, which were CD45RO-negative and positively selected for CCR7. Data came from immunoSEQ multiplex PCR; TCRdb stores just in-frame clones and leaves some out. The sample has under 1 million clones, 80% to 95% seen once. The material sequenced was naive CD8+ T cells sorted from blood. The receptor source for this set is a young man in good health.

The chain joins TRBV27 to TRBJ2-7, with D unresolved. Germline V lookup: CDR1 MNHEY, CDR2 SMNVEV (reference sequence). V was trimmed by 2 bases and J by 1 base, leaving 15 bases between them. The CDR3 covers 16 residues. CDR3 region: CASSLRPGGLSYEQYF. CDR3 in DNA: TGTGCCAGCAGTTTAAGGCCAGGTGGGCTATCCTACGAGCAGTACTTC.

Concerning this clone itself: The sample carries other DNA sequences with the same CDR3. The rearrangement uses TRBV7-9 and TRBJ1-1; 8 nucleotides line up with TRBD1. The V gene end was trimmed by 4 bases and the J gene end by 7 bases; junction bases not matched to a gene: 2. The CDR3 length is 12 residues. The germline CDR1 and CDR2 sequences are SEHNR and FQNEAQ (reference sequence). CDR3 region: CASSSGQGEAFF. DNA of the CDR3: TGTGCCAGCAGCTCAGGACAGGGTGAAGCTTTCTTT.

The rearrangement joins TRBV4-1 to TRBJ2-3; TRBD2 agrees at 9 bases. The trim removed 0 bases at V and 6 bases at J, leaving 13 bases unmatched. There are 18 residues in the CDR3. Germline loops: CDR1 MGHRA, CDR2 YSYEKL. CDR3 loop: CASSQDPFPAGGTDTQYF. CDR3 DNA: TGCGCCAGCAGCCAAGATCCCTTCCCTGCGGGAGGGACTGATACGCAGTATTTT.

This clone is a singleton in its sample. The chain joins TRBV19 to TRBJ2-7; TRBD2 aligns across 11 bases. Germline CDR1 and CDR2: LNHDA and SQIVND (reference sequence). The J segment lost 6 bases and the V segment lost 2 bases, leaving 6 bases of the junction unmatched. CDR3 size: 15 residues. Here the CDR3 reads CASSITLAGAGEQYF. CDR3 nucleotides: TGTGCCAGTAGTATAACACTAGCGGGAGCTGGCGAGCAGTACTTC.

The V call is TRBV11-2, the J call TRBJ1-1; no firm D call. V was pared by 5 bases and J by 6 bases, with 16 bases between. The CDR3 has 14 amino acids. Germline V gene lookup returns CDR1 SGHAT and CDR2 FQNNGV. The CDR3 DNA is TGTGCCAGCAGCCCTTTACATTCGGCCGCTGAAGCTTTCTTT. Translated, it gives CASSPLHSAAEAFF.

V is TRBV25-1 and J is TRBJ2-2; D not certain. Germline-derived CDR1 and CDR2 are MGHDK and SYGVNS. The CDR3 is 11 residues long. The CDR3 here is CAAGHTGELFF. The CDR3 region has the DNA TGTGCGGCAGGTCACACCGGGGAGCTGTTTTTT.

The rearrangement links TRBV5-6 to TRBJ2-1, with TRBD2 matching over 13 bases. Germline V CDR1 and CDR2: SGHDT, YYEEEE. This CDR3 region has 17 residues. The V and J ends lost 3 bases and 4 bases, in that order; junction bases with no gene match: 7. CDR3 region: CASSSIGTSGVYNEQFF. DNA of the CDR3: TGTGCCAGCAGCTCGATAGGGACTAGCGGGGTATACAATGAGCAGTTCTTC.

The rearrangement uses TRBV5-5 and TRBJ1-5; no definite D call. Germline V CDR1 and CDR2: SGHKS, YYEKEE (reference sequence). V lost 2 bases to trimming and J lost 0 bases, with 18 bases between them. The CDR3 has 18 residues. CDR3 sequence: CASSLQPSALYSNQPQHF. CDR3 nucleotides: TGTGCCAGCAGCTTACAGCCTTCAGCTCTTTATAGCAATCAGCCCCAGCATTTT. The full variable domain, rest sourced from reference TRBV5-5 and TRBJ1-5, is DAGVTQSPTHLIKTRGQQVTLRCSPISGHKSVSWYQQVLGQGPQFIFQYYEKEERGRGNFPDRFSARQFPNYSSELNVNALLLGDSALYLCASSLQPSALYSNQPQHFGDGTRLSIL.

The CDR3 sequence: CASSPVQGYSNQPQHF. In DNA form, the CDR3 reads TGTGCCAGCAGCCCAGTACAGGGGTATAGCAATCAGCCCCAGCATTTT. The rearrangement joins TRBV7-9 to TRBJ1-5, with 7 bases lining up with TRBD1. The germline CDR1 and CDR2 sequences are SEHNR and FQNEAQ (reference sequence). V lost 5 bases, J lost 0 bases, and 7 bases stayed unmatched. This CDR3 spans 16 amino acids.

The chain combines TRBV7-6 with TRBJ2-5, with D uncertain. The CDR3 consists of 13 residues. V was clipped by 7 bases and J by 1 base, with 10 bases between them. Per germline, CDR1 SGHVS and CDR2 FNYEAQ. Here the CDR3 reads CASTPRPQETQYF. The CDR3 nucleotides are TGTGCCAGCACCCCTCGACCCCAAGAGACCCAGTACTTC.

The chain links TRBV5-1 to TRBJ1-1; 8 bases agree with TRBD1. Germline V gene sequence: CDR1 SGHRS, CDR2 YFSETQ. Trimming cost V 2 bases and J 0 bases; bases outside gene matches: 6. The CDR3 is made up of 16 amino acids. The CDR3 DNA is TGCGCCAGCAGCTTAAAGACAGGGGATATGAACACTGAAGCTTTCTTT. Translated, it gives CASSLKTGDMNTEAFF. The whole variable domain, remainder taken from reference TRBV5-1 and TRBJ1-1, is KAGVTQTPRYLIKTRGQQVTLSCSPISGHRSVSWYQQTPGQGLQFLFEYFSETQRNKGNFPGRFSGRQFSNSRSEMNVSTLELGDSALYLCASSLKTGDMNTEAFFGQGTRLTVV.

This chain joins TRBV9 and TRBJ2-3; TRBD2 matches 10 bases. Germline assignment: CDR1 SGDLS and CDR2 YYNGEE. V lost 4 bases and J lost 4; bases outside the gene matches: 9. The CDR3 loop spans 16 amino acids. This CDR3 is CASSPWASGSPDTQYF. CDR3 DNA sequence: TGTGCCAGCAGCCCGTGGGCTAGCGGGAGCCCAGATACGCAGTATTTT.

The gene calls are TRBV28 and TRBJ2-1, with TRBD2 as a possible D gene (5 bases). Per germline, CDR1 MDHEN and CDR2 SYDVKM. The V end was cut by 6 bases, the J end by 0 bases, with 12 bases between. The CDR3 loop spans 15 amino acids. The CDR3 spells CASRLASSSYNEQFF. CDR3 sequence (DNA): TGTGCCAGCAGGTTAGCGAGTAGCTCCTACAATGAGCAGTTCTTC.

This rearrangement joins TRBV7-8 to TRBJ2-1; D unresolved. V shed 8 bases and J shed 4 bases, with 12 bases lying between them. The CDR3 is made up of 13 amino acids. Germline CDR1 SGHVS, CDR2 FQNEAQ. The CDR3 coding sequence is TGTGCCAGCTCACTCAGGTTGTACAATGAGCAGTTCTTC. The encoded protein is CASSLRLYNEQFF.

V gene TRBV11-2 combines with J gene TRBJ2-7; D remains unclear. Germline loops: CDR1 SGHAT, CDR2 FQNNGV. V was pared by 1 base and J by 1 base, with 8 bases between. This CDR3 contains 14 residues. The CDR3 loop is CASSLAGWSYEQYF. In DNA form, the CDR3 reads TGTGCCAGCAGCTTAGCGGGTTGGTCCTACGAGCAGTACTTC.